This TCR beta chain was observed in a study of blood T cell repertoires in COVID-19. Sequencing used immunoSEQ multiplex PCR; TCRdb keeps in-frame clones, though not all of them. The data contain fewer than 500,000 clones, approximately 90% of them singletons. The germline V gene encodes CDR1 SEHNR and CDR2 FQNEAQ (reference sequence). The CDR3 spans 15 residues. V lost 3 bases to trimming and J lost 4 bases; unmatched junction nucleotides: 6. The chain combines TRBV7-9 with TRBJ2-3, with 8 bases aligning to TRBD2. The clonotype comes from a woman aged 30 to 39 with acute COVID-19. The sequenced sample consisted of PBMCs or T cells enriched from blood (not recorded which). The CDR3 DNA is TGTGCCAGCAGCTTTCCGAGCGGGGGAGCAGATACGCAGTATTTT. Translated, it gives CASSFPSGGADTQYF.